Presented here are 27 T cell receptor beta chains from one specimen sequenced in a study of shared T cell receptors in the human thymus. Method: immunoSEQ multiplex PCR; TCRdb's copy keeps in-frame clones and lacks some. The sample has hundreds of thousands of clones, around 95% seen once. The sequencing input was thymocytes. These receptor sequences come from a human donor.

The rearrangement links TRBV4-1 to TRBJ2-5; D unresolved. There are 12 residues in the CDR3. Germline assignment: CDR1 MGHRA and CDR2 YSYEKL. Deletions cut 1 base from V and 9 bases from J, with 9 bases between. The CDR3 bases are TGCGCCAGCAGCCAAGTGGGTATGGCCCAGTACTTC. It yields the protein CASSQVGMAQYF.

This chain joins TRBV28 and TRBJ1-2, with D unclear. Between the trimmed V and J ends, which lost 8 bases and 1 base, there was a span of 20 bases. The CDR3 runs 16 residues. Germline V CDR1 and CDR2: MDHEN, SYDVKM. CDR3 DNA: TGTGCCAGCCTTAAGCACACCCGTACCGATAACTATGGCTACACCTTC. It encodes CASLKHTRTDNYGYTF.

The chain's CDR3 is CATPSSVETQYF. The CDR3, as DNA: TGTGCCACCCCCAGCTCGGTAGAAACGCAGTATTTT. The chain uses TRBV7-9 and TRBJ2-3; D not certain. The ends were cut back, 10 bases at V and 9 bases at J, with 17 bases in the middle. The V gene's germline CDR1 is SEHNR and CDR2 FQNEAQ (reference sequence). This CDR3 comprises 12 residues.

The chain combines TRBV11-3 with TRBJ2-6; TRBD2 agrees at 7 bases. CDR3 size: 16 residues. CDR1 and CDR2 from the germline V gene are SGHNT and YENEEA. J gave up 1 base and V 5 bases, and 5 bases lay outside the gene matches. The CDR3 sequence is CASSPLGGSGANVLTF. CDR3 in DNA: TGTGCCAGCAGCCCACTGGGGGGGTCTGGGGCCAACGTCCTGACTTTC.

J is TRBJ2-1 and V is TRBV14, with 7 positions matching TRBD2. This CDR3 spans 16 amino acids. Germline values: CDR1 SGHDN, CDR2 FVKESK. The ends lost 0 bases at V and 1 base at J; junction bases unmatched: 3. The CDR3 is CASSQEGEGSYNEQFF. In DNA, the CDR3 is TGTGCCAGCAGCCAAGAAGGGGAGGGGTCCTACAATGAGCAGTTCTTC. The full variable domain, with the rest looked up from reference TRBV14 and TRBJ2-1, is EAGVTQFPSHSVIEKGQTVTLRCDPISGHDNLYWYRRVMGKEIKFLLHFVKESKQDESGMPNNRFLAERTGGTYSTLKVQPAELEDSGVYFCASSQEGEGSYNEQFFGPGTRLTVL.

This clone was seen a single time. The V and J genes are TRBV4-1 and TRBJ1-2; D is unresolved. The germline gives CDR1 MGHRA, CDR2 YSYEKL. Trimming stripped 0 bases from V and 2 bases from J, with 16 bases between. This CDR3 has 17 amino acids. CDR3 DNA sequence: TGCGCCAGCAGCCAAGATAAACGGGCAACCCTAAACTATGGCTACACCTTC. It is translated as CASSQDKRATLNYGYTF.

V gene TRBV7-9 combines with J gene TRBJ2-2, with a tentative D call TRBD2 (6 bases). The germline V gene has CDR1 SEHNR and CDR2 FQNEAQ (reference sequence). This CDR3 is 15 amino acids long. V lost 4 bases and J 1 base, leaving 10 bases between the germline ends. The CDR3 bases are TGTGCCAGCAGCTCACCTAGCGAGAACACCGGGGAGCTGTTTTTT. It codes for CASSSPSENTGELFF.

CDR3 amino acids: CASRGRGKGDEQFF. The CDR3 region has the DNA TGTGCCAGCAGGGGGAGGGGGAAGGGCGATGAGCAGTTCTTC. V and J are TRBV28 and TRBJ2-1; TRBD2 might be the D (7 bases). Germline V CDR1 and CDR2: MDHEN, SYDVKM. V was shortened by 6 bases and J by 8 bases, with 17 bases between the two germline ends. CDR3 length: 14 amino acids.

The chain links TRBV28 to TRBJ2-7, with 7 bases that match TRBD1. There are 14 residues in the CDR3. In germline, CDR1 is MDHEN, CDR2 SYDVKM. With V trimmed by 8 bases and J by 5 bases, 12 bases remained unmatched. The CDR3 DNA follows: TGTGCCAGCCACGAAGACAGGGATGTCGACGAGCAGTACTTC. Protein product: CASHEDRDVDEQYF.

The chain links TRBV19 to TRBJ2-2; perhaps TRBD2 as D (5 bases). Germline V CDR1 and CDR2: LNHDA, SQIVND (reference sequence). The CDR3 runs 14 residues. Trimming removed 3 bases from V and 6 bases from J, with 11 bases in between. In nucleotides, the CDR3 is TGTGCCAGTAGTATCGGTAGCGTTCCCGGGGAGCTGTTTTTT. Translating gives CASSIGSVPGELFF.

The V and J genes are TRBV5-1 and TRBJ2-2; 12 bases fit TRBD2. J was trimmed by 0 bases and V by 5 bases; bases with no gene match: 5. In germline, CDR1 is SGHRS, CDR2 YFSETQ. CDR3 length: 17 residues. The DNA of the CDR3 is TGCGCCAGCAGGTTACGACTAGCGGGAGCGAACACCGGGGAGCTGTTTTTT. Its protein is CASRLRLAGANTGELFF.

The chain employs TRBV27 and TRBJ1-4, with a possible D match to TRBD1 (5 bases). The CDR3 runs to 11 residues. V lost 6 bases to trimming and J lost 10 bases, with 9 bases between them. CDR1 and CDR2 from the germline V gene are MNHEY and SMNVEV (reference sequence). Written as DNA, the CDR3 is TGTGCCAGCAGGTATAGGGGAAAACTGTTTTTT. Encoded protein: CASRYRGKLFF. Filled out from reference TRBV27 and TRBJ1-4, the complete variable domain reads EAQVTQNPRYLITVTGKKLTVTCSQNMNHEYMSWYRQDPGLGLRQIYYSMNVEVTDKGDVPEGYKVSRKEKRNFPLILESPSPNQTSLYFCASRYRGKLFFGSGTQLSVL.

The J gene is TRBJ2-3, the V gene TRBV18; 9 bases are a match to TRBD2. Per the germline V gene, CDR1 is KGHSH and CDR2 is LQKENI. This CDR3 is built from 15 residues. Trimming cost V 2 bases and J 5 bases; bases outside gene matches: 5. DNA for the CDR3: TGTGCCAGCTCACCAGGGCTAGCGGGGAAAGATACGCAGTATTTT. This gives the protein CASSPGLAGKDTQYF.

The rearrangement links TRBV5-1 to TRBJ2-3, with a possible D match to TRBD2 (6 bases). This CDR3 contains 15 residues. The V gene lost 0 bases and the J gene lost 2 bases, with 10 bases spanning the gap. CDR1 and CDR2 from the germline V gene are SGHRS and YFSETQ. The CDR3: CASSLAGEFTDTQYF. The CDR3 coding sequence is TGCGCCAGCAGCTTGGCGGGAGAGTTCACAGATACGCAGTATTTT. Based on the CDR3 plus reference TRBV5-1 and TRBJ2-3, the full variable domain is KAGVTQTPRYLIKTRGQQVTLSCSPISGHRSVSWYQQTPGQGLQFLFEYFSETQRNKGNFPGRFSGRQFSNSRSEMNVSTLELGDSALYLCASSLAGEFTDTQYFGPGTRLTVL.

This chain connects TRBV18 to TRBJ2-1, with D possibly being TRBD1 or TRBD2 (5 bases each). Germline CDR1 is KGHSH and CDR2 is LQKENI. Trimming took off 2 bases at V and 0 bases at J, with 11 bases between the two ends. CDR3 length: 16 residues. CDR3 region: CASSPRSGSSYNEQFF. Here the CDR3 DNA reads TGTGCCAGCTCACCAAGGTCAGGGAGCTCCTACAATGAGCAGTTCTTC.

V usage is TRBV2 and J usage is TRBJ1-4; 9 positions agree with TRBD1. Germline CDR1 is SNHLY and CDR2 is FYNNEI. J gave up 4 bases and V 5 bases, and 8 bases lay outside the gene matches. The CDR3 has 16 residues. DNA for the CDR3: TGTGCCAGCAGTCCACACAGGGGGCGGTTTAATGAAAAACTGTTTTTT. This encodes CASSPHRGRFNEKLFF.

The chain joins TRBV28 to TRBJ1-2; 12 bases align to TRBD1. The CDR3 is made up of 15 amino acids. Germline trimming cut 6 bases from V and 6 bases from J; bases unmatched to any gene: 8. In germline, CDR1 is MDHEN, CDR2 SYDVKM. The CDR3 nucleotides are TGTGCCAGCAGCCTCAGGGACAGGGGGCGGAATGGCTACACCTTC. This translates into CASSLRDRGRNGYTF.

The rearrangement links TRBV7-8 to TRBJ1-1; 9 positions match TRBD1. Trimming took 1 base from V and 7 from J; bases not matched to a gene: 4. Looked up from germline, CDR1 is SGHVS and CDR2 is FQNEAQ. The CDR3 consists of 14 residues. CDR3 DNA sequence: TGTGCCAGCAGCTTAGAGGGGACAGGGTTTGAAGCTTTCTTT. It encodes CASSLEGTGFEAFF.

The rearrangement joins TRBV21-1 to TRBJ2-7; the D call of TRBD1 is as the table states it, not checked on the DNA. TRBV21-1 is an annotated pseudogene. CDR3 size: 15 residues. CDR3 loop: CASSKTDRVHYEQYF. CDR3 coding DNA: TGTGCCAGCAGCAAAACGGACAGGGTCCACTACGAGCAGTACTTC.

This chain uses TRBV11-2 with TRBJ2-7; TRBD2 matches 8 bases. Germline assignment: CDR1 SGHAT and CDR2 FQNNGV. V was pared by 5 bases and J by 1 base, with 10 bases of the junction left unmatched. This CDR3 contains 16 residues. The CDR3 here is CASSTFGTSGSYEQYF. The CDR3 DNA reads TGTGCCAGCAGCACGTTTGGTACTAGCGGTTCCTACGAGCAGTACTTC.

The genes are TRBV10-3 and TRBJ2-2; possible D gene TRBD2, 6 bases. V was cut by 8 bases and J by 4 bases, with 14 bases left in between. The CDR3 is made up of 14 amino acids. Germline CDR1 ENHRY, CDR2 SYGVKD. CDR3 nucleotides: TGTGCCATCGGGACTGTCGAGGGCACCGGGGAGCTGTTTTTT. Encoded protein: CAIGTVEGTGELFF.

This chain links TRBV5-1 with TRBJ2-7; the D gene is possibly TRBD2 (5 bases). Germline V gene data show CDR1 as SGHRS and CDR2 as YFSETQ. Trimming pared 0 bases from V and 4 bases from J, leaving 20 bases between. The CDR3 extends over 17 amino acids. CDR3 coding DNA: TGCGCCAGCAGCTTGGGCCCCGGGGTTGCGGGCGTTTACGAGCAGTACTTC. This translates into CASSLGPGVAGVYEQYF.

J is TRBJ2-2 and V is TRBV7-4; 8 nucleotides match TRBD1. Germline CDR1 SGHVT, CDR2 SQSDAQ. The CDR3 is 15 amino acids. V lost 5 bases and J lost 3; bases outside the gene matches: 5. The CDR3, as DNA: TGTGCCAGCAGCCCCGGACAGGGAGACACCGGGGAGCTGTTTTTT. Translation gives CASSPGQGDTGELFF.

V gene TRBV4-1 combines with J gene TRBJ2-1; D is uncertain. V shed 0 bases and J shed 0 bases, with 12 bases lying between them. Germline V gives CDR1 MGHRA, CDR2 YSYEKL. The CDR3 sequence is 17 residues long. The CDR3 protein is CASSQDPSPSSYNEQFF. CDR3 coding DNA: TGCGCCAGCAGCCAAGACCCCAGCCCGAGCTCCTACAATGAGCAGTTCTTC.

The gene calls are TRBV11-3 and TRBJ1-3; 8 positions match TRBD1. The CDR3 contains 18 residues. CDR1 is SGHNT, CDR2 YENEEA, per germline. V shed 5 bases and J 2 bases; nucleotides not matched to a gene: 14. This CDR3 reads CASSPGQGFVDAGNTIYF. The CDR3 region has the DNA TGTGCCAGCAGCCCAGGACAGGGCTTTGTTGATGCTGGAAACACCATATATTTT.

V usage is TRBV6-6 and J usage is TRBJ2-1; 8 nucleotides align to TRBD2. Germline CDR1 is MNHNY and CDR2 is SVGAGI (reference sequence). Unmatched junction bases numbered 6, after V lost 5 bases and J lost 0 bases. This CDR3 comprises 16 residues. For the CDR3, the DNA is TGTGCCAGCAGTCCTTCGAGCGGGAGCTCCTACAATGAGCAGTTCTTC. This sequence encodes CASSPSSGSSYNEQFF.

This clone has a handful of counts. The V gene is TRBV4-1, the J gene TRBJ1-2, with D uncertain. CDR1 is MGHRA and CDR2 is YSYEKL in the germline V gene. CDR3 length: 13 residues. Trimming took off 1 base at V and 10 bases at J, with 13 bases between the two ends. The CDR3 bases are TGCGCCAGCAGCCAAGCGGGTCGTTCACCCTACACCTTC. Its translation: CASSQAGRSPYTF.